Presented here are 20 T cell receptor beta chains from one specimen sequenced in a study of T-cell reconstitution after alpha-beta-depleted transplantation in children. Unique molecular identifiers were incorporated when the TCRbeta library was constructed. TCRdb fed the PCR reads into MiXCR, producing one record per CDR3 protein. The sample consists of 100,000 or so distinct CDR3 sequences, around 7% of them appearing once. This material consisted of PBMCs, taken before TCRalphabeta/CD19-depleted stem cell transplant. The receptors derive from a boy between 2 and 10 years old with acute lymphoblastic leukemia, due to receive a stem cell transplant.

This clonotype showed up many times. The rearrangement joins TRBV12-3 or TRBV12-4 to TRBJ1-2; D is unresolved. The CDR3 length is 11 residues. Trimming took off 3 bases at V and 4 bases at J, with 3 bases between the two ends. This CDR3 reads CASSFGYGYTF. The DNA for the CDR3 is TGTGCCAGCAGTTTCGGCTATGGCTACACCTTC.

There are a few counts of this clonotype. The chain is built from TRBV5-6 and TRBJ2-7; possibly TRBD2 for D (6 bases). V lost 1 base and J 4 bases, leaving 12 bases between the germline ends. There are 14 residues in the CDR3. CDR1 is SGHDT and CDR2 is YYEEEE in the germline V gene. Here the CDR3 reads CASSLSLARYEQYF. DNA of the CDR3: TGTGCCAGCAGCTTGTCGCTAGCGAGATACGAGCAGTACTTC.

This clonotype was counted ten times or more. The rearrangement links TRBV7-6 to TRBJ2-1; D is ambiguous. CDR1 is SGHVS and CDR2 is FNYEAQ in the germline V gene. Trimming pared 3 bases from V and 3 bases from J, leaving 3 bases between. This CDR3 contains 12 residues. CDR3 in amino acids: CASSLDYNEQFF. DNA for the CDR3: TGTGCCAGCAGCTTGGACTACAATGAGCAGTTCTTC.

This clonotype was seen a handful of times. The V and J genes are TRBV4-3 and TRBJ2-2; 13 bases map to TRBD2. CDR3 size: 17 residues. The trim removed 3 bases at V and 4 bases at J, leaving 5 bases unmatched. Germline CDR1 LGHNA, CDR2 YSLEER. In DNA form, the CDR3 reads TGCGCCAGCAGCCATCTACTAGCGGGGGGGTTCACCGGGGAGCTGTTTTTT. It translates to CASSHLLAGGFTGELFF.

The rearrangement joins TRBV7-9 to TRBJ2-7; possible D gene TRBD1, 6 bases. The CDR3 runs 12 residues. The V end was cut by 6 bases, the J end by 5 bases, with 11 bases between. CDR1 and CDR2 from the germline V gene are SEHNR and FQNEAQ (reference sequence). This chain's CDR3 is CASSLQGHEQYF. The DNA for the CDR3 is TGTGCCAGCAGTTTACAGGGCCACGAGCAGTACTTC. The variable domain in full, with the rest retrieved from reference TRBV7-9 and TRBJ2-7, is DTGVSQNPRHKITKRGQNVTFRCDPISEHNRLYWYRQTLGQGPEFLTYFQNEAQLEKSRLLSDRFSAERPKGSFSTLEIQRTEQGDSAMYLCASSLQGHEQYFGPGTRLTVT.

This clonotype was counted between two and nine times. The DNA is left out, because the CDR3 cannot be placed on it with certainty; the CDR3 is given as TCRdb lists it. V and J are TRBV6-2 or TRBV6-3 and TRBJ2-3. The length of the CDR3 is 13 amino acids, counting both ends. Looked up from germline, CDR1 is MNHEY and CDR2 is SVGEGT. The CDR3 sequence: CASRTFGADTQYF.

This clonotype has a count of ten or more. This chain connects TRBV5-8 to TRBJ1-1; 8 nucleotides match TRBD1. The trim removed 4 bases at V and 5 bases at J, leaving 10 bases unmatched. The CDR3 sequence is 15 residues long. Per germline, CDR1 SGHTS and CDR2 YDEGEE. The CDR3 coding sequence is TGTGCCAGCAGCCCAGATGCGGACAGGGTAACTGAAGCTTTCTTT. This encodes CASSPDADRVTEAFF.

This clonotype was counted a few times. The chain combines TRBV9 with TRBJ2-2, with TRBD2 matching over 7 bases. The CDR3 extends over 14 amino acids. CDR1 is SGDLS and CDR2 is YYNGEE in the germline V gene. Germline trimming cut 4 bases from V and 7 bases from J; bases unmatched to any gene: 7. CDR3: CASSPVGEGGELFF. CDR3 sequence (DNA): TGTGCCAGCAGCCCCGTGGGGGAGGGCGGGGAGCTGTTTTTT. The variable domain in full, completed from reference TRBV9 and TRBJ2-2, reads DSGVTQTPKHLITATGQRVTLRCSPRSGDLSVYWYQQSLDQGLQFLIQYYNGEERAKGNILERFSAQQFPDLHSELNLSSLELGDSALYFCASSPVGEGGELFFGEGSRLTVL.

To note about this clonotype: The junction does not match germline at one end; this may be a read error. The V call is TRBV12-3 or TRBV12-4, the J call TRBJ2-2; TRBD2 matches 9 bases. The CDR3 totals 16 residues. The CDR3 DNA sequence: TGTGTCAGCAGTTTAAAGGCTAGCGGGGCTCACCGGGAGCTGTTTTTT. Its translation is CVSSLKASGAHRELFF.

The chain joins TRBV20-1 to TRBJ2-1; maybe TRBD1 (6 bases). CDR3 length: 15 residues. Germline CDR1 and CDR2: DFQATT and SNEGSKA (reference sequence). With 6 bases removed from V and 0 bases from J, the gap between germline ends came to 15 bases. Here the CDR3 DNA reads TGCAGTGCAGAAAGACAGGAAATCTCCTACAATGAGCAGTTCTTC. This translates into CSAERQEISYNEQFF.

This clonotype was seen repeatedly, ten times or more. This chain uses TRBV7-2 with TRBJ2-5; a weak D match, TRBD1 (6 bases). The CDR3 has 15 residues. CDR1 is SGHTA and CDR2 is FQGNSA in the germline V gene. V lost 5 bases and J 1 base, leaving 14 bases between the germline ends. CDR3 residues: CASSRHGQSQETQYF. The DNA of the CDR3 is TGTGCCAGCAGCCGCCATGGACAGTCCCAAGAGACCCAGTACTTC. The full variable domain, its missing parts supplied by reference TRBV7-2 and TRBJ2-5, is GAGVSQSPSNKVTEKGKDVELRCDPISGHTALYWYRQSLGQGLEFLIYFQGNSAPDKSGLPSDRFSAERTGGSVSTLTIQRTQQEDSAVYLCASSRHGQSQETQYFGPGTRLLVL.

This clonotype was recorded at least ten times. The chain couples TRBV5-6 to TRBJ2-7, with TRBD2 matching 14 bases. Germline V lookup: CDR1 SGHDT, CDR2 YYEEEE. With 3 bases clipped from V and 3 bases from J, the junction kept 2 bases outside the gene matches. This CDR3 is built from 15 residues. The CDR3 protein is CASSWTSGGSYEQYF. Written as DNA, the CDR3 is TGTGCCAGCAGCTGGACTAGCGGGGGGAGCTACGAGCAGTACTTC. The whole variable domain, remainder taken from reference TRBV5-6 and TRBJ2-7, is DAGVTQSPTHLIKTRGQQVTLRCSPKSGHDTVSWYQQALGQGPQFIFQYYEEEERQRGNFPDRFSGHQFPNYSSELNVNALLLGDSALYLCASSWTSGGSYEQYFGPGTRLTVT.

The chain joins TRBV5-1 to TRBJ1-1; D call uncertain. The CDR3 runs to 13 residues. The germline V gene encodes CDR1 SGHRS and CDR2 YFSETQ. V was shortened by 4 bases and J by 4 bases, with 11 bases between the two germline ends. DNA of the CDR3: TGCGCCAGCAGCCCAGACAAACCCACTGAAGCTTTCTTT. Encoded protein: CASSPDKPTEAFF.

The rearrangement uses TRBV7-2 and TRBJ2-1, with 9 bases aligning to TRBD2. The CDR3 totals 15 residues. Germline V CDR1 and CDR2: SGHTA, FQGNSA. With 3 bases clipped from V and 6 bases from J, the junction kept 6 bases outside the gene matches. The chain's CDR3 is CASSFPRGGPNEQFF. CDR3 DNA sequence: TGTGCCAGCAGCTTCCCGCGGGGGGGCCCCAATGAGCAGTTCTTC.

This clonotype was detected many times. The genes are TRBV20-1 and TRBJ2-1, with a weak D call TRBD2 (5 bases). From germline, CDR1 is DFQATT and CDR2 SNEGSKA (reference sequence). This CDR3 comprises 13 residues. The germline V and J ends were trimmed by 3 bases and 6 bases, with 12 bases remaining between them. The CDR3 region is CSARGSSVNEQFF. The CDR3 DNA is TGCAGTGCTAGGGGAAGTAGCGTCAATGAGCAGTTCTTC.

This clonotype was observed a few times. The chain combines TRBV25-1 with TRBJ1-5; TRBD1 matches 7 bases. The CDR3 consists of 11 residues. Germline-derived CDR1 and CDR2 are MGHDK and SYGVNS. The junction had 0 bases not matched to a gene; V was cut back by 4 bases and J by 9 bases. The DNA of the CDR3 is TGTGCCAGCAGTGGGACAGGGCCCCAGCATTTT. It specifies CASSGTGPQHF.

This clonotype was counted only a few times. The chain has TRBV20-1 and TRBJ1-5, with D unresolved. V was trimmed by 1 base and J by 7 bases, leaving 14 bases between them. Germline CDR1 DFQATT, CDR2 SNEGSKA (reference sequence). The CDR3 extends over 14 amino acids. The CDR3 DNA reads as TGCAGTGCTAGAGGAACCTCAGGCCGGCAGCCCCAGCATTTT. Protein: CSARGTSGRQPQHF.

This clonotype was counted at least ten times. DNA for the CDR3: TGTGCCAGCAGTCCATGGGGGACAGCTCTTAATCAGCCCCAGCATTTT. It translates to CASSPWGTALNQPQHF. The chain links TRBV12-3 or TRBV12-4 to TRBJ1-5; 7 bases fit TRBD1. The J segment lost 4 bases and the V segment lost 5 bases, leaving 11 bases of the junction unmatched. The CDR3 sequence is 16 residues long.

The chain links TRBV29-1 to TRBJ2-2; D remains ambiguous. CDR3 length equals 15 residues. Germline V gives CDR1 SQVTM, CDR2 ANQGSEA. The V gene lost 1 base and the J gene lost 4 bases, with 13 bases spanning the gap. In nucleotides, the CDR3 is TGCAGCGTTGAAGTTATGGACGGAAGCACCGGGGAGCTGTTTTTT. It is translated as CSVEVMDGSTGELFF.

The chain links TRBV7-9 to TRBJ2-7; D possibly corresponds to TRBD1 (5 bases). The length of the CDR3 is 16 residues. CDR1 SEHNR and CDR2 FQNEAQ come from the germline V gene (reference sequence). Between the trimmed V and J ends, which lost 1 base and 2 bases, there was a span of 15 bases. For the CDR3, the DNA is TGTGCCAGCAGCTTAGAGACAGCGATACTCCCCTACGAGCAGTACTTC. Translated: CASSLETAILPYEQYF.